This T cell receptor (beta chain) is drawn from a study of blood T cell repertoires in COVID-19. Sequenced by immunoSEQ multiplex PCR; TCRdb stores in-frame clones only, minus some. Of 330,000 or so clones listed, roughly 90% are singletons. This clonotype was obtained from a young woman who had been exposed to COVID-19. Sample: PBMCs or T cells enriched from blood (not recorded which).

CDR3 loop: CASNRDSQETQYF. As DNA, the CDR3 is TGTGCCAGCAATCGGGACTCTCAAGAGACCCAGTACTTC. The chain employs TRBV12-3 or TRBV12-4 and TRBJ2-5; a weak D match, TRBD2 (6 bases). Trimming shortened V by 7 bases and J by 2 bases, and 11 bases separated the two germline ends. This CDR3 region has 13 residues.